Each of the 8 T cell receptor beta chains below was sequenced from the same sample in a study of T-cell reconstitution after alpha-beta-depleted transplantation in children. Unique molecular identifiers were used to barcode this TCRbeta library. A single record per CDR3 protein comes from TCRdb applying MiXCR to the PCR reads. Among about 260,000 distinct CDR3 sequences listed, roughly 8.2% were seen once. The specimen comprised PBMCs, mostly from graft donor cells, sampled 180 days after TCRalphabeta/CD19-depleted stem cell transplant. The receptors were sampled from a male patient younger than 18 who had a stem cell transplant for acute lymphoblastic leukemia, so the T cells may come from the graft donor.

This sequence joins TRBV5-4 and TRBJ2-7; the D gene is possibly TRBD1 (6 bases). V lost 4 bases to trimming and J lost 4 bases, with 15 bases between them. The CDR3 contains 14 residues. Germline assignment: CDR1 SGHNT and CDR2 YYREEE (reference sequence). The CDR3 here is CASSAGYRVYEQYF. CDR3 DNA sequence: TGTGCCAGCAGCGCGGGTTACAGGGTATACGAGCAGTACTTC.

The sample holds many counts of this clonotype. The chain is built from TRBV28 and TRBJ2-7; D may be TRBD2 (5 bases). The CDR3 extends over 14 amino acids. Trimming pared 3 bases from V and 0 bases from J, leaving 9 bases between. Germline CDR1 and CDR2: MDHEN and SYDVKM. DNA for the CDR3: TGTGCCAGCAGTTTTACGGGGAGCTCCTACGAGCAGTACTTC. It yields the protein CASSFTGSSYEQYF.

This clonotype has ten or more counts. V and J are TRBV28 and TRBJ2-7; no firm D call. V was pared by 3 bases and J by 4 bases, with 7 bases between. The CDR3 totals 12 residues. The germline gives CDR1 MDHEN, CDR2 SYDVKM. The CDR3 DNA sequence: TGTGCCAGCAGTTTTGGTTTATACGAGCAGTACTTC. This sequence encodes CASSFGLYEQYF.

This clonotype was observed many times. The V and J genes are TRBV7-3 and TRBJ2-2, with a possible D match to TRBD1 (6 bases). This CDR3 region has 16 residues. Trimming removed 5 bases at V and 6 bases at J, with 19 bases between. Germline CDR1 and CDR2: SGHTA and FQGTGA. CDR3 sequence (DNA): TGTGCCAGCAGCGTCACTACAGGGTTTAGGGCCGGGGAGCTGTTTTTT. This encodes CASSVTTGFRAGELFF.

V gene TRBV9 combines with J gene TRBJ2-1, with D perhaps TRBD1 (6 bases). The CDR3 consists of 14 residues. Germline assignment: CDR1 SGDLS and CDR2 YYNGEE. The ends were cut back, 2 bases at V and 5 bases at J, with 11 bases in the middle. DNA of the CDR3: TGTGCCAGCAGCGTCCAAGGACAGAACAATGAGCAGTTCTTC. Translated, it gives CASSVQGQNNEQFF.

This clonotype was seen ten or more times. CDR3 in amino acids: CASSYSNAGPPEAFF. Here the CDR3 DNA reads TGTGCCAGCAGTTACTCCAATGCCGGGCCCCCTGAAGCTTTCTTT. V is TRBV6-5 and J is TRBJ1-1; D unresolved. Trimming removed 0 bases at V and 6 bases at J, with 14 bases between. This CDR3 spans 15 amino acids. The germline gives CDR1 MNHEY, CDR2 SVGAGI.

This clonotype was picked up many times. The V call is TRBV29-1, the J call TRBJ1-3; D gene uncertain. This CDR3 has 13 residues. Germline V gene sequence: CDR1 SQVTM, CDR2 ANQGSEA. V gave up 5 bases and J gave up 0 bases, with 8 bases separating them. CDR3 DNA sequence: TGCAGCGTTCGACACTTCTCTGGAAACACCATATATTTT. This codes for CSVRHFSGNTIYF.

This clonotype was seen many times. The DNA of the CDR3 is TGTGCCAGCAGTTCCGTCTCCTACGAGCAGTACTTC. It is translated as CASSSVSYEQYF. The chain joins TRBV12-3 or TRBV12-4 to TRBJ2-7, with D unclear. The CDR3 has 12 residues. Trimming removed 4 bases from V and 0 bases from J, with 4 bases in between.